This is a list of T cell receptor beta chains from one sample in a study of blood T cells in healthy people across ages. Via MiXCR, TCRdb re-called the 5' RACE reads, giving one row per CDR3 protein. The data show hundreds of thousands of distinct CDR3 sequences, approximately 30% seen once. Sequenced material: blood. These receptors all stem from a woman older than 75 in good health. CDR3s include the opening cysteine and the closing phenylalanine or tryptophan. The D gene is left open where the match is weak. Not every row has a clone size; where given, it reads once, few, many or a size class.

>TRBV28|.|TRBJ1-6|few
TGTGCCAGCATTGAGGTGGTCTCCTATAATTCACCCCTCCACTTT
CASIEVVSYNSPLHF
>TRBV7-2|.|TRBJ2-3|many
TGTGCCAGCAGCGACGACCCACGGGATACGCAGTATTTT
CASSDDPRDTQYF
>TRBV5-5|TRBD1|TRBJ1-4|few
TGTGCCAGCAGCCCGAGACAGGGGAATGGGAGACTGTTTTTT
CASSPRQGNGRLFF
>TRBV11-3|.|TRBJ2-5|many
TGTGCCAGCAGCTTAGGGGGACTTTACGAAGAGACCCAGTACTTC
CASSLGGLYEETQYF
>TRBV6-6|TRBD1|TRBJ2-7|many
TGTGCCAGCAGCCGACTTCCGGGACAGGGGTACGAGCAGTACTTC
CASSRLPGQGYEQYF
>TRBV20-1|TRBD1|TRBJ2-7|few
TGCAGTGCTAGAGGTGACAGGGGCCATGGCTACGAGCAGTACTTC
CSARGDRGHGYEQYF
>TRBV2|TRBD2|TRBJ2-3|.
TGTGCCAGCGAAAGGACTAGCGGGAAAGGCGATACGCAGTATTTT
CASERTSGKGDTQYF
>TRBV7-2|TRBD2|TRBJ2-7|.
TGTGCCAGCAGCCCAACTAGCGGGGCCCAGTACGAGCAGTACTTC
CASSPTSGAQYEQYF
>TRBV12-3/TRBV12-4|.|TRBJ2-5|.
TGTGCCAGCAGTCGGGCAGGGGGGTCCCGGGAGACCCAGTACTTC
CASSRAGGSRETQYF
>TRBV4-2|TRBD1|TRBJ2-2|.
TGTGCCAGCAGCCCCATCCGGGACAGGGCGAACACCGGGGAGCTGTTTTTT
CASSPIRDRANTGELFF
>TRBV10-3|.|TRBJ1-2|many
TGTGCCACTCTAGGGGGAAACTATGGCTACACCTTC
CATLGGNYGYTF
>TRBV7-9|.|TRBJ2-2|once
TGTGCCAGCACTCTAGATTTGAACACCGGGGAGCGGTTTTTT
CASTLDLNTGERFF
>TRBV7-2|TRBD2|TRBJ2-7|.
TGTGCCAGCACTGAGGGACTAGCGGGGGGCTACGAGCAGTACTTC
CASTEGLAGGYEQYF